This passage covers 24 T cell receptor beta chains from one sample sequenced in a study of CD8 T cells in ankylosing spondylitis. TCRdb re-called the 5' RACE reads through MiXCR, storing one row per CDR3 protein. Of about 110,000 distinct CDR3 sequences listed, around 24% were seen once; the top ten hold more than 9%. The sequenced sample was synovial fluid, either unsorted or a sorted T cell fraction (not recorded which). These receptors were collected from a male donor with ankylosing spondylitis.

This clonotype has just a few counts. The V gene is TRBV20-1, the J gene TRBJ2-3; perhaps TRBD2 as D (7 bases). Germline assignment: CDR1 DFQATT and CDR2 SNEGSKA (reference sequence). The CDR3 consists of 14 residues. The V end lost 6 bases, the J end lost 2 bases, and 15 bases lay between the germline ends. CDR3: CSAGRGDITDTQYF. As DNA, the CDR3 is TGCAGTGCAGGGAGGGGGGACATCACAGATACGCAGTATTTT.

The chain employs TRBV5-1 and TRBJ1-1; D gene unclear. The CDR3 totals 14 residues. Germline values: CDR1 SGHRS, CDR2 YFSETQ. V was cut by 4 bases and J by 1 base, with 11 bases left in between. The DNA for the CDR3 is TGCGCCAGCAGCCAAGGACCTGGGAACACTGAAGCTTTCTTT. Translated, it gives CASSQGPGNTEAFF. Full variable domain (rest looked up from reference TRBV5-1 and TRBJ1-1): KAGVTQTPRYLIKTRGQQVTLSCSPISGHRSVSWYQQTPGQGLQFLFEYFSETQRNKGNFPGRFSGRQFSNSRSEMNVSTLELGDSALYLCASSQGPGNTEAFFGQGTRLTVV.

This clonotype has a count of ten or more. The rearrangement links TRBV28 to TRBJ1-1, with D hard to call. Germline CDR1 and CDR2: MDHEN and SYDVKM. CDR3 length: 14 residues. Trimming took 8 bases from V and 0 from J, leaving 13 bases between them. The CDR3 here is CASALGLLNTEAFF. As DNA, the CDR3 is TGTGCCAGCGCCCTCGGGCTTTTGAACACTGAAGCTTTCTTT.

This chain joins TRBV20-1 and TRBJ2-3, with 15 bases matching TRBD2. The CDR3 spans 15 residues. The V and J ends lost 8 bases and 4 bases, in that order; junction bases with no gene match: 7. Germline CDR1 and CDR2: DFQATT and SNEGSKA (reference sequence). The CDR3 loop is CSSGLAGGAADTQYF. The CDR3 region has the DNA TGCAGTTCCGGACTAGCGGGAGGGGCGGCAGATACGCAGTATTTT.

This sequence joins TRBV5-1 and TRBJ1-5; TRBD1 might be the D (5 bases). The germline gives CDR1 SGHRS, CDR2 YFSETQ. V shed 0 bases and J shed 8 bases, with 12 bases lying between them. The CDR3 sequence is 14 residues long. CDR3 region: CASSLGGLGEPQHF. DNA of the CDR3: TGCGCCAGCAGCTTGGGTGGTCTGGGGGAGCCCCAGCATTTT. The variable domain in full, completed from reference TRBV5-1 and TRBJ1-5, reads KAGVTQTPRYLIKTRGQQVTLSCSPISGHRSVSWYQQTPGQGLQFLFEYFSETQRNKGNFPGRFSGRQFSNSRSEMNVSTLELGDSALYLCASSLGGLGEPQHFGDGTRLSIL.

This rearrangement joins TRBV20-1 to TRBJ2-3; D is perhaps TRBD1 (5 bases). Trimming cost V 6 bases and J 2 bases, with 27 bases left between them. The CDR3 has 18 amino acids. Germline values: CDR1 DFQATT, CDR2 SNEGSKA (reference sequence). CDR3 loop: CSANPRGLPIHATDTQYF. The CDR3 nucleotides are TGCAGTGCCAATCCAAGGGGTCTACCCATTCACGCCACAGATACGCAGTATTTT.

The chain is built from TRBV20-1 and TRBJ1-4; the D is unclear. V lost 2 bases and J lost 0, with 10 bases in between. From germline, CDR1 is DFQATT and CDR2 SNEGSKA (reference sequence). This CDR3 comprises 15 residues. CDR3 DNA: TGCAGTGCTAGATTCGACGGGGCAACTAATGAAAAACTGTTTTTT. Protein sequence: CSARFDGATNEKLFF.

V usage is TRBV12-3 or TRBV12-4 and J usage is TRBJ2-1; 8 bases agree with TRBD2. Losses at the gene ends were 6 bases for V and 4 bases for J; bases not matched to a gene: 11. CDR3 length: 16 amino acids. The chain's CDR3 is CASSFDWIAGYNEQFF. Written as DNA, the CDR3 is TGTGCCAGCAGCTTCGATTGGATAGCGGGATACAATGAGCAGTTCTTC.

This clonotype was found a few times. This sequence joins TRBV5-8 and TRBJ1-3; D unresolved. This CDR3 has 15 amino acids. The germline CDR1 and CDR2 sequences are SGHTS and YDEGEE. The V and J ends lost 2 bases and 0 bases respectively, with 9 bases between them. The CDR3 loop is CASSFNSFSGNTIYF. CDR3 in DNA: TGTGCCAGCAGCTTTAACAGTTTCTCTGGAAACACCATATATTTT.

V gene TRBV5-1 combines with J gene TRBJ1-1; TRBD1 is a possible D gene (6 bases). Germline V gene sequence: CDR1 SGHRS, CDR2 YFSETQ. V was trimmed by 0 bases and J by 2 bases, leaving 14 bases between them. This CDR3 comprises 16 residues. CDR3 coding DNA: TGCGCCAGCAGCTTGGGATCAGGACAGCTTAACACTGAAGCTTTCTTT. Protein product: CASSLGSGQLNTEAFF.

This chain uses TRBV18 with TRBJ2-2, with unresolved D. Trimming stripped 2 bases from V and 3 bases from J, with 7 bases between. This CDR3 spans 14 amino acids. Germline V lookup: CDR1 KGHSH, CDR2 LQKENI. The CDR3 DNA is TGTGCCAGCTCACCAAAGGGCTACACCGGGGAGCTGTTTTTT. It translates to CASSPKGYTGELFF. Full variable domain (missing parts from reference TRBV18 and TRBJ2-2): NAGVMQNPRHLVRRRGQEARLRCSPMKGHSHVYWYRQLPEEGLKFMVYLQKENIIDESGMPKERFSAEFPKEGPSILRIQQVVRGDSAAYFCASSPKGYTGELFFGEGSRLTVL.

The chain combines TRBV12-3 or TRBV12-4 with TRBJ1-4, with D perhaps matching TRBD1 (5 bases). V dropped 3 bases and J dropped 7 bases, with 9 bases sitting between them. CDR3 length: 13 residues. For the CDR3, the DNA is TGTGCCAGCAGTTTGGAAAGGGGTGAAAAACTGTTTTTT. It is translated as CASSLERGEKLFF.

This clonotype came up many times. The V and J genes are TRBV7-8 and TRBJ1-1; D is unresolved. CDR1 SGHVS and CDR2 FQNEAQ come from the germline V gene. V lost 3 bases and J lost 4, with 9 bases in between. This CDR3 contains 13 residues. The CDR3 reads CASSFSPATEAFF. CDR3 DNA: TGTGCCAGCAGCTTCTCCCCGGCCACTGAAGCTTTCTTT. The full variable domain, its missing parts supplied by reference TRBV7-8 and TRBJ1-1, is GAGVSQSPRYKVAKRGQDVALRCDPISGHVSLFWYQQALGQGPEFLTYFQNEAQLDKSGLPSDRFFAERPEGSVSTLKIQRTQQEDSAVYLCASSFSPATEAFFGQGTRLTVV.

This clonotype has at least ten counts. The rearrangement links TRBV4-1 to TRBJ2-3; D is ambiguous. The V and J ends lost 0 bases and 3 bases respectively, with 10 bases between them. The germline gives CDR1 MGHRA, CDR2 YSYEKL. The CDR3 is 15 amino acids. The CDR3 sequence: CASSQDGTATDTQYF. Here the CDR3 DNA reads TGCGCCAGCAGCCAAGATGGCACGGCTACAGATACGCAGTATTTT.

V gene TRBV29-1 combines with J gene TRBJ2-3, with 9 positions matching TRBD2. V lost 8 bases to trimming and J lost 2 bases; unmatched junction nucleotides: 5. The CDR3 runs to 13 residues. The germline V gene has CDR1 SQVTM and CDR2 ANQGSEA. The CDR3 DNA reads as TGCAGCCTCAGCGGGAGGCACACAGATACGCAGTATTTT. Its translation: CSLSGRHTDTQYF.

This clonotype appeared a few times. The CDR3 region is CASTRDGYEQYF. CDR3 coding DNA: TGTGCCTCTACACGGGACGGCTACGAGCAGTACTTC. The rearrangement uses TRBV30 and TRBJ2-7; the D call may be TRBD1 or TRBD2 (5 bases each). With 7 bases removed from V and 3 bases from J, the gap between germline ends came to 13 bases. Germline lookup yields CDR1 GTSNPN and CDR2 SVGIG (reference sequence). The length of the CDR3 is 12 residues.

The gene calls are TRBV19 and TRBJ2-1, with TRBD2 matching 15 bases. Germline trimming cut 6 bases from V and 9 bases from J; bases unmatched to any gene: 9. There are 16 residues in the CDR3. The germline gives CDR1 LNHDA, CDR2 SQIVND (reference sequence). CDR3 DNA: TGTGCCAGTAGATCTACCGGGACTAGCGGGAGGAGTGAGCAGTTCTTC. Translated: CASRSTGTSGRSEQFF. Combining the CDR3 with reference TRBV19 and TRBJ2-1 gives the whole variable domain DGGITQSPKYLFRKEGQNVTLSCEQNLNHDAMYWYRQDPGQGLRLIYYSQIVNDFQKGDIAEGYSVSREKKESFPLTVTSAQKNPTAFYLCASRSTGTSGRSEQFFGPGTRLTVL.

Only a few counts were recorded for this clonotype. V is TRBV4-2 and J is TRBJ1-6; 7 bases are shared with TRBD1. This CDR3 has 15 residues. Losses at the gene ends were 4 bases for V and 8 bases for J; bases not matched to a gene: 8. Per germline, CDR1 LGHNA and CDR2 YNFKEQ. CDR3 sequence reads: CASSPGGTADSPLHF. The CDR3 DNA reads TGTGCCAGCAGCCCAGGGGGGACAGCGGATTCACCCCTCCACTTT.

This clonotype was seen only a few times. The rearrangement joins TRBV20-1 to TRBJ1-4; 9 bases align to TRBD1. The germline gives CDR1 DFQATT, CDR2 SNEGSKA (reference sequence). The V segment lost 5 bases and the J segment 8 bases; nucleotides outside the gene matches: 6. The CDR3 spans 13 residues. CDR3 DNA: TGCAGTGCTCCCGGGACAGGGTCAGAAAAACTGTTTTTT. As protein: CSAPGTGSEKLFF.

This clonotype was seen at least ten times. The chain carries TRBV11-2 and TRBJ2-7, with a tentative D call TRBD1 (8 bases). Germline V lookup: CDR1 SGHAT, CDR2 FQNNGV. This CDR3 spans 13 amino acids. V was trimmed by 5 bases and J by 5 bases, leaving 13 bases between them. CDR3 sequence reads: CASSQQGGNEQYF. CDR3 nucleotides: TGTGCCAGCAGCCAACAGGGGGGGAACGAGCAGTACTTC.

This clonotype has at least ten counts. V and J are TRBV20-1 and TRBJ1-1; the D gene is possibly TRBD1 (5 bases). Trimming removed 8 bases at V and 5 bases at J, with 18 bases between. This CDR3 has 13 amino acids. CDR1 is DFQATT and CDR2 is SNEGSKA in the germline V gene (reference sequence). CDR3 in amino acids: CSPAGLRETEAFF. The CDR3 nucleotides are TGCAGTCCAGCGGGACTCAGAGAGACTGAAGCTTTCTTT.

The CDR3 sequence: CASSPAIGTGFTNYGYTF. Written as DNA, the CDR3 is TGTGCCAGCAGCCCCGCGATCGGGACAGGGTTTACTAACTATGGCTACACCTTC. The chain links TRBV11-2 to TRBJ1-2; 9 bases agree with TRBD1. V lost 5 bases, J lost 0 bases, and 13 bases stayed unmatched. This CDR3 has 18 amino acids. Germline V gene sequence: CDR1 SGHAT, CDR2 FQNNGV.

In this sample, this clonotype turned up a few times. The chain recombines TRBV11-2 with TRBJ2-5; D is tentatively TRBD1 or TRBD2 (5 bases each). This CDR3 is built from 15 residues. V shed 5 bases and J shed 1 base, with 14 bases lying between them. Germline V gene lookup returns CDR1 SGHAT and CDR2 FQNNGV. This CDR3 is CASSVSPGRQETQYF. Here the CDR3 DNA reads TGTGCCAGCAGCGTCTCACCGGGACGCCAAGAGACCCAGTACTTC.

The chain carries TRBV10-1 and TRBJ2-2; D gene unclear. Trimming took 3 bases from V and 4 from J, leaving 9 bases between them. Germline CDR1 is WNHNN and CDR2 is SYGVQD (reference sequence). The CDR3 totals 14 residues. The CDR3 reads CASSDVRSTGELFF. The CDR3 coding sequence is TGCGCCAGCAGTGATGTCCGGAGCACCGGGGAGCTGTTTTTT.